What follows describes a single TCR beta chain. The antigen this receptor binds is unknown. Base qualities are not provided; no much larger clone lies one nucleotide away. This entry comes from a study of T cells after yellow fever vaccination (dated by TCRdb to the late 2010s). Context from the whole study: The SMART-Seq v4 Ultra Low Input RNA kit was used to prepare libraries from fractions with low cell numbers. To follow T-cell clones before and after both primary and booster YFV17D yellow fever vaccination, bulk TCR alpha and beta repertoires underwent longitudinal sequencing. The cohort comprised two healthy male donors, one aged 18 to 30 and one aged 30 to 40 years. Blood was collected at multiple timepoints before and after primary and secondary immunization, and bulk PBMC replicates and cell subsets were isolated. Study-wide findings and limitations: After the booster, most clones that had expanded after primary vaccination were detected again (approximately 97% of CD4 and around 88% of CD8), suggesting broad maintenance of memory. The secondary T-cell response was weaker than the primary response but faster, peaking on day 5 instead of day 15. Computational filtering was needed because FACS-sorted repertoires could contain abundant contaminating clonotypes from the bulk population. A small fraction of clonotypes appeared in both the CD4 and CD8 compartments, likely as a result of convergent recombination. The study included only a couple of donors, which limits how far the findings can be generalized.

TCR cDNA was synthesized by 5'RACE template switching, which introduced a universal primer site and unique molecular identifiers. cDNA synthesis was primed from both the TCR alpha and TCR beta constant segments. Library amplification used two PCR steps, and the second PCR step added sample barcodes and sequencing adapters. Libraries were sequenced on Illumina HiSeq 2500 (2x100 bp) or NovaSeq (2x150 bp). In the source study's methods: Reads were demultiplexed and collapsed into UMI consensus sequences with MIGEC, and V(D)J alignment was performed with MiXCR. Clonotypes responding to the vaccine were identified with edgeR on replicate PBMC samples, with the criteria of FDR below 0.01 and a log2 fold change above 5 up to day 15. Each bulk clonotype received a CD4 or CD8 identity based on whether the sequenced CD4 or CD8 repertoire contained that clonotype at higher abundance. TCRdb applied fastp at Q25 and MiXCR to the public reads, then kept only in-frame beta chains. Merged by CDR3 protein, the rows form single entries marked with the most common genes and DNA. TCRdb's processing, not the authors', yielded these V and J calls. The sample contains more than 450,000 distinct CDR3 sequences, 21% of them found a single time. The ten largest account for roughly a sixth of the sample.

The treatment or condition label, read with the paper, signifies: live attenuated yellow fever vaccine strain. At each blood-draw timepoint, two biological replicates of bulk PBMCs were collected. PBMCs were isolated from peripheral blood using a standard Ficoll-Paque protocol. TriZol was used to extract RNA from bulk PBMCs, CD4 and CD8 fractions, and dextramer-positive and dextramer-negative fractions. Sequences MNHNS (CDR1) and SASEGT (CDR2) are obtained from the germline V gene. From the cysteine up to the phenylalanine, the CDR3 has a length of 13 residues. Only CDR3 DNA is held: 39 bases, read in frame from base 1. At the junction V is shortened by 8 bases and J by 5 bases, with 15 bases in between.

The receptor was derived from a man aged 18 to 30 who received the YFV17D yellow fever vaccine. The chain links TRBV6-1 with TRBJ2-5; TRBD1 is a possible D gene, resting on 7 matching bases. The sequenced sample was PBMCs, obtained 21 days after the first yellow fever vaccination. The nucleotide sequence reads TGTGCCAGCGGCCAGGGGGGTGTGGAGACCCAGTACTTC. This sequence encodes CASGQGGVETQYF.